These 9 T cell receptor beta chains share one sample of origin, sequenced in a study of response to subunit inactivated influenza vaccine. TCRdb fed the RT-PCR reads into MiXCR, producing one record per CDR3 protein. The sample carries around 520,000 distinct CDR3 sequences, over 9.5% recorded once. The input for sequencing was PBMCs from blood, taken on the day of vaccination. These receptors originate from a man in his fifties who received an inactivated influenza vaccine.

In its sample, this clonotype was seen many times. V and J are TRBV10-3 and TRBJ2-5, with 9 positions matching TRBD2. The CDR3 totals 15 residues. Germline assignment: CDR1 ENHRY and CDR2 SYGVKD. V gave up 3 bases and J gave up 1 base; unmatched junction bases: 3. CDR3 DNA: TGTGCCATCAGTGAAGGGACTAGCATCCAAGAGACCCAGTACTTC. It is translated as CAISEGTSIQETQYF.

This clonotype turned up a few times. The chain joins TRBV5-5 to TRBJ1-6, with D possibly matching TRBD1 (6 bases). Trimming left V 10 bases short and J 5 bases short, with 16 bases between. This CDR3 comprises 14 residues. Per the germline V gene, CDR1 is SGHKS and CDR2 is YYEKEE (reference sequence). The CDR3 DNA reads as TGTGCCTCCGACGCCTACAGGGATAATTCACCCCTCCACTTT. Translated: CASDAYRDNSPLHF. Using reference TRBV5-5 and TRBJ1-6 for the parts outside the CDR3, the full variable domain is DAGVTQSPTHLIKTRGQQVTLRCSPISGHKSVSWYQQVLGQGPQFIFQYYEKEERGRGNFPDRFSARQFPNYSSELNVNALLLGDSALYLCASDAYRDNSPLHFGNGTRLTVT.

This clonotype was seen repeatedly, ten times or more. The J gene is TRBJ1-5, the V gene TRBV12-3 or TRBV12-4; maybe TRBD1 (5 bases). The CDR3 covers 14 residues. Trimming left V 6 bases short and J 2 bases short, with 11 bases between. CDR3 in DNA: TGTGCCAGCAGCTCCCGGGACGGCAATCAGCCCCAGCATTTT. Its translation is CASSSRDGNQPQHF.

The CDR3 sequence: CASSIQAMRGELFF. The CDR3 nucleotides read TGTGCCAGTAGTATACAGGCAATGCGAGGGGAGCTGTTTTTT. The chain recombines TRBV19 with TRBJ2-2; D not resolved. The length of the CDR3 is 14 residues. Germline CDR1 and CDR2: LNHDA and SQIVND (reference sequence). V was clipped by 2 bases and J by 8 bases, with 12 bases between them.

This clonotype came up a few times. This chain uses TRBV12-3 or TRBV12-4 with TRBJ2-7; D gene uncertain. Trimming shortened V by 6 bases and J by 2 bases, and 14 bases separated the two germline ends. The CDR3 has 14 residues. The CDR3 sequence: CASSPSAIPYEQYF. For the CDR3, the DNA is TGTGCCAGCAGCCCATCGGCTATCCCCTACGAGCAGTACTTC.

This clonotype was seen at least ten times. This chain joins TRBV29-1 and TRBJ2-7, with TRBD1 matching over 8 bases. Germline V gene lookup returns CDR1 SQVTM and CDR2 ANQGSEA. The CDR3 consists of 15 residues. With 4 bases clipped from V and 3 bases from J, the junction kept 11 bases outside the gene matches. CDR3 sequence: CSVAGQTGVVYEQYF. The CDR3 DNA reads as TGCAGCGTTGCGGGCCAGACAGGGGTGGTCTACGAGCAGTACTTC.

In its sample, this clonotype was seen a few times. The V and J genes are TRBV13 and TRBJ2-1; 7 bases fit TRBD2. Unmatched junction bases numbered 11, after V lost 5 bases and J lost 10 bases. This CDR3 contains 14 residues. Per germline, CDR1 PRHDT and CDR2 FYEKMQ (reference sequence). CDR3 sequence (DNA): TGTGCCAGCAGCACCCGGGACTACCTTTTAGAGCAGTTCTTC. Its protein product is CASSTRDYLLEQFF.

This rearrangement joins TRBV20-1 to TRBJ2-5, with TRBD1 identical over 8 bases. V lost 2 bases, J lost 7 bases, and 12 bases stayed unmatched. In germline, CDR1 is DFQATT, CDR2 SNEGSKA (reference sequence). The CDR3 covers 15 residues. CDR3 protein: CSARPRTGLSWTQYF. The CDR3 coding sequence is TGCAGTGCTAGACCCCGGACAGGGCTCTCTTGGACCCAGTACTTC.

This rearrangement joins TRBV27 to TRBJ1-1; D possibly corresponds to TRBD1 (5 bases). Germline V gene lookup returns CDR1 MNHEY and CDR2 SMNVEV (reference sequence). The CDR3 is 14 residues long. V was trimmed by 5 bases and J by 5 bases, leaving 15 bases between them. The CDR3 spells CASSGIREITEAFF. CDR3 bases: TGTGCCAGCAGTGGAATCAGGGAGATAACTGAAGCTTTCTTT.